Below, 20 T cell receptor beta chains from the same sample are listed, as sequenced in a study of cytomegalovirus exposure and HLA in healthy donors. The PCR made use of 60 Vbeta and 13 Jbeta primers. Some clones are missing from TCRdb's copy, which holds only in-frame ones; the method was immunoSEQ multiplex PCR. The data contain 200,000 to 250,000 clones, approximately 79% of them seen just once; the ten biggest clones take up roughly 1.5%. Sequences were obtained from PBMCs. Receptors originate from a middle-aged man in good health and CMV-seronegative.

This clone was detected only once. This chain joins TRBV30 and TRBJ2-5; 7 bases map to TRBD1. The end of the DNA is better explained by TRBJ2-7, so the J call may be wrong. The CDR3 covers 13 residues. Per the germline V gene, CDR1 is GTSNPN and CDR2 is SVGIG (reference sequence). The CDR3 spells CAWSGQGTHEQYF. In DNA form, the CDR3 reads TGTGCCTGGAGTGGACAGGGAACTCACGAGCAGTACTTC.

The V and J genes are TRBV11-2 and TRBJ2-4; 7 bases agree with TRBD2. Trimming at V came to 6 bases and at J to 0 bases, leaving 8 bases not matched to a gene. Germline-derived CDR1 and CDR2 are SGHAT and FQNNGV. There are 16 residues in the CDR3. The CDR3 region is CASSLERGLAKNIQYF. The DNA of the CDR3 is TGTGCCAGCAGTCTCGAGCGGGGTTTAGCCAAAAACATTCAGTACTTC.

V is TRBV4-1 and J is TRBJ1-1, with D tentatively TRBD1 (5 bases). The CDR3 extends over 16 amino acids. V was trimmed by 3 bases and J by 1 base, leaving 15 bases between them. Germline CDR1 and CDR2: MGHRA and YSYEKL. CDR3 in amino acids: CASSHSIDRQNTEAFF. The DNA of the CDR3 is TGCGCCAGCAGCCACAGTATTGACAGACAGAACACTGAAGCTTTCTTT.

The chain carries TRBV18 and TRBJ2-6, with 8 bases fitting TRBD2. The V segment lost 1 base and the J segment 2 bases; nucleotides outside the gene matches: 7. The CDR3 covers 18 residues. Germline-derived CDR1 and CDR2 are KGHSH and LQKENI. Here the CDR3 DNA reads TGTGCCAGCTCACCACGGCGGGGGGCGCCCCCTGGGGCCAACGTCCTGACTTTC. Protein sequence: CASSPRRGAPPGANVLTF.

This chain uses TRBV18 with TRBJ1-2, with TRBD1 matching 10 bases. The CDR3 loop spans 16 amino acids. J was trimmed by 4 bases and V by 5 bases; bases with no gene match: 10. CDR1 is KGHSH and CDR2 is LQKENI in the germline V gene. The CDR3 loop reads CASSDDRGQSFYGYTF. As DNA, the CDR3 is TGTGCCAGCTCAGACGACAGGGGGCAGTCATTCTATGGCTACACCTTC. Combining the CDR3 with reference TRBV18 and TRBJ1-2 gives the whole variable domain NAGVMQNPRHLVRRRGQEARLRCSPMKGHSHVYWYRQLPEEGLKFMVYLQKENIIDESGMPKERFSAEFPKEGPSILRIQQVVRGDSAAYFCASSDDRGQSFYGYTFGSGTRLTVV.

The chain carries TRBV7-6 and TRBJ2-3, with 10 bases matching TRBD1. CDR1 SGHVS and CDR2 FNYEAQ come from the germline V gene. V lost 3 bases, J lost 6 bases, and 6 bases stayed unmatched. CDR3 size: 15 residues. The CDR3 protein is CASSLTGGGLDTQYF. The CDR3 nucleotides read TGTGCCAGCAGCTTGACAGGGGGCGGTTTGGATACGCAGTATTTT. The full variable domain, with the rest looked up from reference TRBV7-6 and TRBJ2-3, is GAGVSQSPRYKVTKRGQDVALRCDPISGHVSLYWYRQALGQGPEFLTYFNYEAQQDKSGLPNDRFSAERPEGSISTLTIQRTEQRDSAMYRCASSLTGGGLDTQYFGPGTRLTVL.

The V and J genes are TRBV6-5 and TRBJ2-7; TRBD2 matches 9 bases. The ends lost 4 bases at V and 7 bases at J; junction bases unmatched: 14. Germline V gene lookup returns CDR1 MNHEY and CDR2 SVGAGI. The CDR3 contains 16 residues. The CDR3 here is CASSLASGASLREQYF. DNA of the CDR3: TGTGCCAGCAGTTTGGCTAGCGGGGCGAGCCTTAGGGAGCAGTACTTC.

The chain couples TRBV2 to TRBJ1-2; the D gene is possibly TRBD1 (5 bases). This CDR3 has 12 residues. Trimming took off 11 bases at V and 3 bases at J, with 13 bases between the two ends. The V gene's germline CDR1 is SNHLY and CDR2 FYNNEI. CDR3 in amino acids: CASLSRDYGYTF. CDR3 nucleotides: TGTGCCTCGTTGAGCAGGGACTATGGCTACACCTTC.

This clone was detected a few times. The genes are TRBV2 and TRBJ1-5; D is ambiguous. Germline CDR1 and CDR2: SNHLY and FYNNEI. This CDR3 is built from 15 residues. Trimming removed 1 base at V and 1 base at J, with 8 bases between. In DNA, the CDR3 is TGTGCCAGCAGTGAAGACAGCTCGAGCAATCAGCCCCAGCATTTT. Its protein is CASSEDSSSNQPQHF.

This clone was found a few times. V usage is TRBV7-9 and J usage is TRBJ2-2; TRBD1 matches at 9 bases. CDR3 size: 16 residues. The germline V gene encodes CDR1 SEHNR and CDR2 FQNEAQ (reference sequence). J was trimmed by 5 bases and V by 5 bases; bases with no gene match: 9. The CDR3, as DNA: TGTGCCAGCAGCCCCCGCCGGACAGGGGTAACCGGGGAGCTGTTTTTT. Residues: CASSPRRTGVTGELFF.

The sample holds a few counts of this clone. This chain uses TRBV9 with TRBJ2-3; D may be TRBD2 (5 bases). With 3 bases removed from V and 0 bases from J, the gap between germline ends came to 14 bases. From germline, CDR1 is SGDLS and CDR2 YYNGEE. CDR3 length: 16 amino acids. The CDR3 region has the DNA TGTGCCAGCAGCGAATCTGCCGGCGGGAGCACAGATACGCAGTATTTT. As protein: CASSESAGGSTDTQYF.

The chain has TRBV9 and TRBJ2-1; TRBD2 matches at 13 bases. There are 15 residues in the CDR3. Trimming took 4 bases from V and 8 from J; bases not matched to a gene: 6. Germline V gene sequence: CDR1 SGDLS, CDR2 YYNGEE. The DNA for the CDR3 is TGTGCCAGCAGCACCGGGACTAGCGGGATCGATGAGCAGTTCTTC. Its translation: CASSTGTSGIDEQFF.

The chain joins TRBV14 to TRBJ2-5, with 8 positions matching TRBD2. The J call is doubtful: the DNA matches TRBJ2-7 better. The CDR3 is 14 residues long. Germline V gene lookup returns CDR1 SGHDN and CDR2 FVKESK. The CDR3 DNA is TGTGCCAGCAGCCTCGAGCGGGGGCCCTACGAGCAGTACTTC. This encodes CASSLERGPYEQYF.

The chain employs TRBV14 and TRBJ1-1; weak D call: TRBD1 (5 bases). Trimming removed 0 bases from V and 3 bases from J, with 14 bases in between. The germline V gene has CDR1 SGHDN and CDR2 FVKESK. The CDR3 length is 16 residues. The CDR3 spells CASSQDWGRLDTEAFF. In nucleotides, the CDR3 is TGTGCCAGCAGCCAAGATTGGGGGAGGTTAGACACTGAAGCTTTCTTT. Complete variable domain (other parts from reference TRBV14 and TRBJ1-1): EAGVTQFPSHSVIEKGQTVTLRCDPISGHDNLYWYRRVMGKEIKFLLHFVKESKQDESGMPNNRFLAERTGGTYSTLKVQPAELEDSGVYFCASSQDWGRLDTEAFFGQGTRLTVV.

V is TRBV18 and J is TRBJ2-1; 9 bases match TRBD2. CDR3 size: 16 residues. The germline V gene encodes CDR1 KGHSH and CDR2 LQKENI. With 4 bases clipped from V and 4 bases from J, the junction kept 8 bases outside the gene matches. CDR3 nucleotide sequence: TGTGCCAGCTCACGGCTAGCGGGATCGGTTTACAATGAGCAGTTCTTC. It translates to CASSRLAGSVYNEQFF. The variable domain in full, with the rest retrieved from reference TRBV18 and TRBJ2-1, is NAGVMQNPRHLVRRRGQEARLRCSPMKGHSHVYWYRQLPEEGLKFMVYLQKENIIDESGMPKERFSAEFPKEGPSILRIQQVVRGDSAAYFCASSRLAGSVYNEQFFGPGTRLTVL.

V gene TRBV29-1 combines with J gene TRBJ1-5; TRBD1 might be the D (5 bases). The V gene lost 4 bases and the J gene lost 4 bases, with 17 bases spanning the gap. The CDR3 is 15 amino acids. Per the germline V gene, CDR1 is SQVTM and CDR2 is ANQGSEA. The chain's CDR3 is CSVAPGGFGNQPQHF. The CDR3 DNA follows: TGCAGCGTTGCTCCGGGGGGGTTTGGAAATCAGCCCCAGCATTTT. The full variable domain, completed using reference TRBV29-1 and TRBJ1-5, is SAVISQKPSRDICQRGTSLTIQCQVDSQVTMMFWYRQQPGQSLTLIATANQGSEATYESGFVIDKFPISRPNLTFSTLTVSNMSPEDSSIYLCSVAPGGFGNQPQHFGDGTRLSIL.

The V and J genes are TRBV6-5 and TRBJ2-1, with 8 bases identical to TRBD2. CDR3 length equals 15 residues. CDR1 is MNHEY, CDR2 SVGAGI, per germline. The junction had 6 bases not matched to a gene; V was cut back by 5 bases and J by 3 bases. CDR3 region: CASSTLAEYYNEQFF. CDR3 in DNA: TGTGCCAGCAGTACACTAGCGGAGTACTACAATGAGCAGTTCTTC.

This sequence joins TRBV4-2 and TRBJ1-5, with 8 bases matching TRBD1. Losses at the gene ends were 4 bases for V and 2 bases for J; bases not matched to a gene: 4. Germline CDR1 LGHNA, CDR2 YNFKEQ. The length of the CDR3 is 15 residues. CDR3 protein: CASSPSGQGNQPQHF. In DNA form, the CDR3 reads TGTGCCAGCAGCCCCTCGGGACAGGGCAATCAGCCCCAGCATTTT.

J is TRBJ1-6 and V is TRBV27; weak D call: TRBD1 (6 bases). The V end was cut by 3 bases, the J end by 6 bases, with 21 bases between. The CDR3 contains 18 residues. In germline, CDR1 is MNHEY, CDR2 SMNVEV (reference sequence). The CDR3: CASSFSPGTRGSNSPLHF. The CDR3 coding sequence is TGTGCCAGCAGTTTTTCCCCTGGGACACGAGGATCTAATTCACCCCTCCACTTT.

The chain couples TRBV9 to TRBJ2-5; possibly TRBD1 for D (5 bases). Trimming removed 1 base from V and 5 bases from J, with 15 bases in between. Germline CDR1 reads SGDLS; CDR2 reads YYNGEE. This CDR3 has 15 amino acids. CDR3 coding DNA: TGTGCCAGCAGCGTAACCGACAGCCAATTGGAGACCCAGTACTTC. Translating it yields CASSVTDSQLETQYF.